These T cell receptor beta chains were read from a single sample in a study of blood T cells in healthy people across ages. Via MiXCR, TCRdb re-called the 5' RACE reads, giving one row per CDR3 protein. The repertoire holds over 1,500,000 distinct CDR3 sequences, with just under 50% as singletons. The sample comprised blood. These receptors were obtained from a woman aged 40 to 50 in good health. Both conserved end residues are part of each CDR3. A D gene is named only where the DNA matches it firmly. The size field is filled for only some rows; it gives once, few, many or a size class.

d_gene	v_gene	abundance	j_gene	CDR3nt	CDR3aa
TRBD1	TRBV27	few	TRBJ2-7	TGTGCCAGCAGTTTGAGCGGGGACAGGGGCCACGAGCAGTACTTC	CASSLSGDRGHEQYF
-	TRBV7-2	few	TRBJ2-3	TGTGCCAGCAGCTTCCTAATTACGGATACGCAGTATTTT	CASSFLITDTQYF
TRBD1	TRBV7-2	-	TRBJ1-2	TGTGCCAGCAGTAGACCGGGACAGGGGGTTGGCTATGGCTACACCTTC	CASSRPGQGVGYGYTF
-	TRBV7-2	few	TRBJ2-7	TGTGCCAGCAGCATCCCCACAGGGTTATACGAGCAGTACTTC	CASSIPTGLYEQYF
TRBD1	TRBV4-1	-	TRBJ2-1	TGCGCCAGCAGCCAAGGACAGGGGGTTTTAAATGAGCAGTTCTTC	CASSQGQGVLNEQFF
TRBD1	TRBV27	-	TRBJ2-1	TGTGCCAGCGGGACAGGCCACAATGAGCAGTTCTTC	CASGTGHNEQFF
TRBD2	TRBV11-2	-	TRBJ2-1	TGTGCCAGCAGCCCGCCGGTAGCGGGGGGGCTGAATGTGCAGTTCTTC	CASSPPVAGGLNVQFF
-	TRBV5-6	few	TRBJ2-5	TGTGCCAGCAGCTTAGTTCAGGGGAAGACCCAGTACTTC	CASSLVQGKTQYF
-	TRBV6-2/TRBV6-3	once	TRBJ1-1	TGTGCCAGCACCACGTGGGGGCAGGGGGCTTTCTTT	CASTTWGQGAFF
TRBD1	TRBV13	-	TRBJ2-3	TGTGCCAGCAGCTTGGTCAGGGACAGGGGGCCCACAGATACGCAGTATTTT	CASSLVRDRGPTDTQYF
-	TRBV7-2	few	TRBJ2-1	TGTGCCAGCAGCTTAGAGGGCTCCAGATACAATGAGCAGTTCTTC	CASSLEGSRYNEQFF
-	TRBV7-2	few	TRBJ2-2	TGTGCCAGCAGCCAATTCAGGGGGAACACCGGGGAGCTGTTTTTT	CASSQFRGNTGELFF
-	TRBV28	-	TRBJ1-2	TGTGCCAGCAGTTTCAGCGGGGGGTTGGGCTATGGCTACACCTTC	CASSFSGGLGYGYTF
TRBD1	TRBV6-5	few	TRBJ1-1	TGTGCCAGCATAAACAGGGGAACGATGAACACTGAAGCTTTCTTT	CASINRGTMNTEAFF
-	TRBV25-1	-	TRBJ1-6	TGTGCCAGCAGTGAATCTAGGGAAAATGCTTCACCCCTCCACTTT	CASSESRENASPLHF
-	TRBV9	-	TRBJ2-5	TGTGCCAGCAGCCTCTACGGACAGAAACAAGAGACCCAGTACTTC	CASSLYGQKQETQYF
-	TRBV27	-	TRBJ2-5	TGTGCCAGCAGTTTATCTTGGGAAAACCAAGAGACCCAGTACTTC	CASSLSWENQETQYF
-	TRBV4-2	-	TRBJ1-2	TGTGCCAGCAGCCAAGGCGGGAACAATAACTATGGCTACACCTTC	CASSQGGNNNYGYTF
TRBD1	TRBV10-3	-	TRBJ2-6	TGTGCCATCAGCCACTCGGGACAGGGCTTCTCTGGGGCCAACGTCCTGACTTTC	CAISHSGQGFSGANVLTF
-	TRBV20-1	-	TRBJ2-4	TGCAGTGCTAGACGAGGGGACAAAAACATTCAGTACTTC	CSARRGDKNIQYF
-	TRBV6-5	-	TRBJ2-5	TGTGCCAGCAATGCCATGGACGCCCTTTTGGAGACCCAGTACTTC	CASNAMDALLETQYF
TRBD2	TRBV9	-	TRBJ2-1	TGTGCCAGCAGCCGAGGCGGGGGGGCGAGTAATGAGCAGTTCTTC	CASSRGGGASNEQFF
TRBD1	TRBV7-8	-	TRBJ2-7	TGTGCCAGCAGCTTCAAGACAGGGGGTAGCGAGCAGTACTTC	CASSFKTGGSEQYF
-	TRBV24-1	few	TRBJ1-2	TGTGCCACCAGTGATTTCCCGGTTGATGGCTACACCTTC	CATSDFPVDGYTF
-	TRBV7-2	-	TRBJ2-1	TGTGCCAGCAGCTTAGGGGCCGCATATCGTCATAATGAGCAGTTCTTC	CASSLGAAYRHNEQFF
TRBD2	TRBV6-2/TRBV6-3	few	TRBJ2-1	TGTGCCAGCCTTGCGCGGGGGGCCCTCTCCAATGAGCAGTTCTTC	CASLARGALSNEQFF
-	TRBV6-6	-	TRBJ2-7	TGTGCCAGCAGTTACATAGGGAACGAGCAGTACTTC	CASSYIGNEQYF
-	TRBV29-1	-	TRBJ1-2	TGCAGCGTTCAGGACAAATCCGAGGGCTACACCTTC	CSVQDKSEGYTF
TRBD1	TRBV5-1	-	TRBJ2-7	TGCGCCAGCAGCTCCGGGACAGGGGTCAACTACGAGCAGTACTTC	CASSSGTGVNYEQYF
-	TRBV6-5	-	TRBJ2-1	TGTGCCAGCAGTTATACAGGGAGTCACAATGAGCAGTTCTTC	CASSYTGSHNEQFF
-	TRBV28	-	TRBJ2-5	TGTGCCAGCAGTTGGGACGACGAGACCCAGTACTTC	CASSWDDETQYF
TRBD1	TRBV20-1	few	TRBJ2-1	TGCAGTGCTAGAGGTGTGAGGGGGCTCTACAATGAGCAGTTCTTC	CSARGVRGLYNEQFF
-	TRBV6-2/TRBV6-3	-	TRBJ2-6	TGTGCCAGCAGTCCGGACAGCGGTGGGGCCAACGTCCTGACTTTC	CASSPDSGGANVLTF
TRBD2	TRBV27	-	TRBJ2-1	TGTGCCAGCAGTTTATATCCAGCGGGGGTGTCCTACAATGAGCAGTTCTTC	CASSLYPAGVSYNEQFF
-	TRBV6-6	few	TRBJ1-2	TGTGCCAGCAGTCTCCACACCGGAGGCTACACCTTC	CASSLHTGGYTF
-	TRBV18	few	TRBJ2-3	TGTGCCAGCTCGCCTTTGGAGGGAACGGATACGCAGTATTTT	CASSPLEGTDTQYF
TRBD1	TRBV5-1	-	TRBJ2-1	TGCGCCAGCAGCTTGGGGGACAGGCCCTACAATGAGCAGTTCTTC	CASSLGDRPYNEQFF
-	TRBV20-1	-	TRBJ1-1	TGCAGTGCTATGGGGGGGCAAGCCACCGAAGCTTTCTTT	CSAMGGQATEAFF
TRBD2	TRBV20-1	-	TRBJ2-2	TGCAGTGCTAGAGTAGGAGCGGGGGGGCAGGGCACCGGGGAGCTGTTTTTT	CSARVGAGGQGTGELFF
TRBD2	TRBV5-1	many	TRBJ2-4	TGCGCCAGCAGCCCTACTAGCGGAGCCAAAAACATTCAGTACTTC	CASSPTSGAKNIQYF
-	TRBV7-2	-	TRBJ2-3	TGTGCCAGCAGCTCGGACAGAAGTTACACAGATACGCAGTATTTT	CASSSDRSYTDTQYF
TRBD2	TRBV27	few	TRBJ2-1	TGTGCCAGCAGAATGGGATCTAGCGGGGGGGACTCCTACAATGAGCAGTTCTTC	CASRMGSSGGDSYNEQFF
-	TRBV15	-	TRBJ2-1	TGTGCCACCAGCCGCAGGGACAATGAGCAGTTCTTC	CATSRRDNEQFF
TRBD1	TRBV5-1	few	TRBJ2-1	TGCGCCAGCAGCTACACGACAGGGGACAATGAGCAGTTCTTC	CASSYTTGDNEQFF
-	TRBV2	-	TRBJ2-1	TGTGTCAGGCTCGGGACCGGGAATGAGCAGTTCTTC	CVRLGTGNEQFF
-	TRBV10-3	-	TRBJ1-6	TGTGCCATCAGTGAGTCGTCCCAGGATCAAGGTTCACCCCTCCACTTT	CAISESSQDQGSPLHF
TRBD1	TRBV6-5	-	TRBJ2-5	TGTGCCAGCACCAGAGGGACAGACTTCAGGGCCCAGTACTTC	CASTRGTDFRAQYF
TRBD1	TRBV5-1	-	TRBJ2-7	TGCGCCAGCAGCTTGGGACAGGGTATGTCCTCTTACGAGCAGTACTTC	CASSLGQGMSSYEQYF
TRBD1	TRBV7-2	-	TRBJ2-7	TGTGCCAGCAGCGTAGGTCCGGGACAGGGTCATGAGCAGTACTTC	CASSVGPGQGHEQYF
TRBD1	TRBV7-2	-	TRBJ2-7	TGTGCCAGCAGCCCAGGGGGCGGAGGGCGCGAGCAGTACTTC	CASSPGGGGREQYF
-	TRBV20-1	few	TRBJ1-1	TGCAGTGCTAGTCGTGTGAACACTGAAGCTTTCTTT	CSASRVNTEAFF
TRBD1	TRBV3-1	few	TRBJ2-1	TGTGCCAGCAGCACACCCGGGACAGTATACAATGAGCAGTTCTTC	CASSTPGTVYNEQFF
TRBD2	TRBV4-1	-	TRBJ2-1	TGCGCCAGCAGCCGCGAGCGGGGGGGCGTCTACAATGAGCAGTTCTTC	CASSRERGGVYNEQFF
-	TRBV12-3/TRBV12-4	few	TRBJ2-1	TGTGCCAGCAGATCCAGGGAGAATGAGCAGTTCTTC	CASRSRENEQFF
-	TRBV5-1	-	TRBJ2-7	TGCGCCAGCAGCCCACCCGGGGGCAACGAGCAGTACTTC	CASSPPGGNEQYF